This is a list of T cell receptor beta chains from one sample in a study of shared clonotypes between healthy human individuals. The repertoire was sequenced with immunoSEQ multiplex PCR; TCRdb's copy has only in-frame clones and lacks some. Of 2 million to 2.5 million clones listed, 85% to 95% were seen once; the top ten hold under 0.15%. Sample: naive CD4+ T cells sorted from blood. All receptors derive from a man younger than 30 in good health. Each CDR3 is given without its conserved first and last residue.

V gene: TRBV19; CDR3 protein: ASSQTGTGGFGNQPQH
V gene: TRBV28; CDR3 protein: ASSLTGLAGVHSYNEQF
V gene: TRBV2; CDR3 protein: ASSSTGPLLY
V gene: TRBV21-1; CDR3 protein: ATTLRTGACDGYT
V gene: TRBV11-3; CDR3 protein: ASSLFGTVGNTGELF
V gene: TRBV28; CDR3 protein: ASSYRDRVAEKLF
V gene: TRBV6-1; CDR3 protein: ASSEREVGTEAF
V gene: TRBV19; CDR3 protein: ASSIGATGRSSTDTQY
V gene: TRBV2; CDR3 protein: ASSEELGSNQPQH
V gene: TRBV6-5; CDR3 protein: ASTEDSKQF
V gene: TRBV2; CDR3 protein: ASSSSGRANEQF
V gene: TRBV7-2; CDR3 protein: ASSPQDRGQETQY
V gene: TRBV19; CDR3 protein: ASSIGGGVETQY
V gene: TRBV11-2; CDR3 protein: ASSLGDLNTGELF
V gene: TRBV5-4; CDR3 protein: ASSAGGSQETQY
V gene: TRBV5-4; CDR3 protein: ASSQIYGGEAF
V gene: TRBV7-2; CDR3 protein: ASSSQGSGGYT
V gene: TRBV19; CDR3 protein: ASSSRVSSYNEQF
V gene: TRBV16; CDR3 protein: ASSPDRGGGGYT
V gene: TRBV5-1; CDR3 protein: ASSLEGYRDEQF
V gene: TRBV2; CDR3 protein: ASSKGRSSTDTQY
V gene: TRBV2; CDR3 protein: ASNGLAGPTGELF
V gene: TRBV6-8; CDR3 protein: ARAAATYEQY
V gene: TRBV5-1; CDR3 protein: ASSLTYNSPLH
V gene: TRBV11-3; CDR3 protein: ASSFSGPGEETQY